The 16 T cell receptor beta chains below all came from one sample that was sequenced in a study of T-cell reconstitution after alpha-beta-depleted transplantation in children. The TCRbeta library was prepared with unique molecular identifiers. TCRdb re-called the PCR reads with MiXCR, one entry per CDR3 protein. Found here are approximately 630,000 distinct CDR3 sequences, 10% to 15% of them singletons; the top ten hold approximately 0.8%. The material was PBMCs, obtained before TCRalphabeta/CD19-depleted stem cell transplant. All receptors come from a girl aged 2-15 years with congenital amegakaryocytic thrombocytopenia, due to receive a stem cell transplant.

This clonotype was counted at least ten times. The chain uses TRBV6-1 and TRBJ2-6; D gene uncertain. Trimming left V 8 bases short and J 0 bases short, with 11 bases between. CDR1 is MNHNS, CDR2 SASEGT, per germline. The CDR3 spans 15 residues. CDR3: CASGEGNSGANVLTF. The CDR3, as DNA: TGTGCCAGCGGGGAAGGGAACTCTGGGGCCAACGTCCTGACTTTC.

The chain joins TRBV5-1 to TRBJ2-1; TRBD1 might be the D (7 bases). Germline V gene sequence: CDR1 SGHRS, CDR2 YFSETQ. The germline V and J ends were trimmed by 4 bases and 0 bases, with 23 bases remaining between them. CDR3 length: 19 residues. DNA of the CDR3: TGCGCCAGCAGCCCGGAGGGGGCAGTAGCGCTCGGCTCCTACAATGAGCAGTTCTTC. Its translation is CASSPEGAVALGSYNEQFF.

The J gene is TRBJ2-7, the V gene TRBV18, with D maybe TRBD2 (6 bases). V lost 3 bases and J lost 1, with 13 bases in between. This CDR3 contains 15 residues. Germline CDR1 and CDR2: KGHSH and LQKENI. As DNA, the CDR3 is TGTGCCAGCTCACCCGTGACTAGAGGATCCTACGAGCAGTACTTC. Its protein product is CASSPVTRGSYEQYF. Looking up the rest from reference TRBV18 and TRBJ2-7 gives the full variable domain: NAGVMQNPRHLVRRRGQEARLRCSPMKGHSHVYWYRQLPEEGLKFMVYLQKENIIDESGMPKERFSAEFPKEGPSILRIQQVVRGDSAAYFCASSPVTRGSYEQYFGPGTRLTVT.

There are many counts of this clonotype. V is TRBV7-8 and J is TRBJ1-2; the match to TRBD1 covers 8 bases. Germline V lookup: CDR1 SGHVS, CDR2 FQNEAQ. This CDR3 comprises 20 residues. The ends lost 6 bases at V and 4 bases at J; junction bases unmatched: 25. The DNA of the CDR3 is TGTGCCAGCAGTTCATCACGCACCTATACCGGGACAGGAAGGCTCTATGGCTACACCTTC. The encoded protein is CASSSSRTYTGTGRLYGYTF.

This clonotype was observed many times. The chain couples TRBV5-1 to TRBJ2-7; D is unclear. Germline V gene lookup returns CDR1 SGHRS and CDR2 YFSETQ. The length of the CDR3 is 17 residues. The V and J ends lost 0 bases and 4 bases respectively, with 20 bases between them. The CDR3 coding sequence is TGCGCCAGCAGCTTGGAAGCACCCACAGTGAGGATTTACGAGCAGTACTTC. Translating gives CASSLEAPTVRIYEQYF.

The genes are TRBV7-9 and TRBJ2-5; 7 positions match TRBD1. This CDR3 spans 15 amino acids. The J segment lost 1 base and the V segment lost 2 bases, leaving 4 bases of the junction unmatched. Germline CDR1 SEHNR, CDR2 FQNEAQ (reference sequence). The CDR3 loop is CASSLWDSFQETQYF. CDR3 coding DNA: TGTGCCAGCAGCTTATGGGACAGCTTCCAAGAGACCCAGTACTTC.

This clonotype has just a few counts. This chain connects TRBV4-1 to TRBJ2-1; 8 positions match TRBD2. Per the germline V gene, CDR1 is MGHRA and CDR2 is YSYEKL. The length of the CDR3 is 15 residues. J was trimmed by 7 bases and V by 4 bases; bases with no gene match: 9. The CDR3 sequence is CASSRRAGVLNEQFF. The CDR3 coding sequence is TGCGCCAGCAGCCGGCGAGCGGGAGTATTAAATGAGCAGTTCTTC.

This clonotype appeared many times. The V gene is TRBV6-5, the J gene TRBJ1-5, with D hard to call. Trimming removed 5 bases from V and 5 bases from J, with 10 bases in between. There are 13 residues in the CDR3. Germline values: CDR1 MNHEY, CDR2 SVGAGI. The CDR3 DNA sequence: TGTGCCAGCAGTACGATGATTGATCAGCCCCAGCATTTT. It codes for CASSTMIDQPQHF.

This clonotype has at least ten counts. The genes are TRBV12-3 or TRBV12-4 and TRBJ2-1, with D possibly matching TRBD2 (5 bases). The CDR3 spans 15 residues. V dropped 5 bases and J dropped 0 bases, with 11 bases sitting between them. The CDR3, as DNA: TGTGCCAGCAGTCCCCAACGGGACTCCTACAATGAGCAGTTCTTC. It translates to CASSPQRDSYNEQFF.

Regarding this clonotype: This could be a read error, since a much larger clone is one nucleotide away. The chain joins TRBV5-1 to TRBJ2-3; perhaps TRBD1 as D (6 bases). Germline CDR1 reads SGHRS; CDR2 reads YFSETQ. The CDR3 is made up of 16 amino acids. V was shortened by 4 bases and J by 2 bases, with 17 bases between the two germline ends. Written as DNA, the CDR3 is TGCGCCAGCAGCGGGCTCCCGGGACATACCACAGATACGCAGTATTTT. Translating it yields CASSGLPGHTTDTQYF.

This clonotype came up many times. This rearrangement joins TRBV20-1 to TRBJ2-3; 10 bases are shared with TRBD2. Germline CDR1 is DFQATT and CDR2 is SNEGSKA (reference sequence). J was trimmed by 4 bases and V by 2 bases; bases with no gene match: 0. The CDR3 contains 13 residues. The CDR3 DNA reads as TGCAGTGCTAGACTAGCGGGAGCAGATACGCAGTATTTT. This translates into CSARLAGADTQYF.

At least ten counts were recorded for this clonotype. The rearrangement joins TRBV5-6 to TRBJ2-7; either TRBD1 or TRBD2 may fit D (5 bases each). The germline V gene encodes CDR1 SGHDT and CDR2 YYEEEE. This CDR3 comprises 16 residues. V shed 0 bases and J shed 6 bases, with 19 bases lying between them. The CDR3 nucleotides are TGTGCCAGCAGCTTGGGGGCAGCCTATTGGGACCTCGAGCAGTACTTC. Translation gives CASSLGAAYWDLEQYF.

This clonotype appeared many times. The rearrangement uses TRBV29-1 and TRBJ2-3; D possibly corresponds to TRBD2 (6 bases). The CDR3 runs 14 residues. V lost 6 bases and J lost 2, with 15 bases in between. The germline gives CDR1 SQVTM, CDR2 ANQGSEA. CDR3 sequence reads: CSVAAGTVTDTQYF. CDR3 DNA sequence: TGCAGCGTAGCCGCCGGGACTGTCACAGATACGCAGTATTTT.

This clonotype was observed a handful of times. Written as DNA, the CDR3 is TGCAGTGCTAGGTTGCAGGGGGCTGCGAGCACTGAAGCTTTCTTT. This encodes CSARLQGAASTEAFF. The V and J genes are TRBV20-1 and TRBJ1-1, with 8 positions matching TRBD1. V gave up 3 bases and J gave up 4 bases; unmatched junction bases: 10. CDR3 length equals 15 residues. Germline values: CDR1 DFQATT, CDR2 SNEGSKA (reference sequence).

This clonotype was seen a few times. The genes are TRBV7-9 and TRBJ2-1, with 10 bases lining up with TRBD2. V was pared by 5 bases and J by 4 bases, with 11 bases of the junction left unmatched. Germline CDR1 is SEHNR and CDR2 is FQNEAQ (reference sequence). The CDR3 is made up of 17 amino acids. The CDR3 loop reads CASSTKLAGVSYNEQFF. The CDR3 coding sequence is TGTGCCAGCAGCACCAAGCTAGCGGGAGTATCGTACAATGAGCAGTTCTTC.

This clonotype was picked up many times. V and J are TRBV7-8 and TRBJ2-3, with unresolved D. V lost 0 bases, J lost 3 bases, and 10 bases lay in between. The CDR3 covers 15 residues. Germline CDR1 reads SGHVS; CDR2 reads FQNEAQ. The CDR3 DNA reads TGTGCCAGCAGCTTAGCCACTGTTGGGACAGATACGCAGTATTTT. Its translation is CASSLATVGTDTQYF.